The present entry profiles one T cell receptor beta chain with its context. These data originate in a study of PD-L1 blockade in urothelial cancer. Germline V gene lookup returns CDR1 MNHNY and CDR2 SVGAGI (reference sequence). The ends lost 5 bases at V and 6 bases at J; junction bases unmatched: 12. The CDR3 has 15 amino acids. Specified time point: peripheral blood 6 weeks after treatment start. Assay: immunoSEQ multiplex PCR; the TCRdb copy retains only in-frame clones and omits some. The table shows some 110,000 clones, with around 93% occurring only once. The rearrangement joins TRBV6-6 to TRBJ2-7; 8 bases match TRBD2. This TCR was recovered from a man in his fifties or sixties with urothelial cancer. Sample: PBMCs, taken around atezolizumab (anti-PD-L1) treatment. The CDR3 loop reads CASSASGTRVREQYF. CDR3 bases: TGTGCCAGCAGTGCGTCCGGGACTAGAGTCCGCGAGCAGTACTTC.